Below are 6 T cell receptor beta chains sequenced from a single sample in a study of T cells in Graves' hyperthyroidism and ophthalmopathy. TCR beta CDR3 sequences were amplified from RNA transcripts. The TCR CDR3 was amplified in a first-round RT-PCR using the HTBI primer set. TCRdb re-derived calls from the multiplex PCR reads in MiXCR, one entry per CDR3 protein. The sample yields about 380,000 distinct CDR3 sequences, roughly 14% seen once. The specimen sequenced was blood. The origin of the receptors is a man aged 25 to 40 with Graves' hyperthyroidism that later progressed to Graves' ophthalmopathy.

Ten or more counts support this clonotype. The gene calls are TRBV29-1 and TRBJ1-2; the match to TRBD1 covers 12 bases. V lost 7 bases, J lost 6 bases, and 6 bases stayed unmatched. The germline V gene has CDR1 SQVTM and CDR2 ANQGSEA. The CDR3 runs to 13 residues. CDR3 region: CSARDRGRHGYTF. The CDR3 DNA follows: TGCAGCGCTAGGGACAGGGGGCGGCATGGCTACACCTTC.

This clonotype was recorded many times. The chain carries TRBV12-3 or TRBV12-4 and TRBJ2-1, with D possibly being TRBD1 (6 bases). The V and J ends lost 7 bases and 7 bases respectively, with 11 bases between them. The CDR3 totals 12 residues. The DNA of the CDR3 is TGTGCCAGCACCGACACAGGGAATGAGCAGTTCTTC. Protein product: CASTDTGNEQFF.

The chain couples TRBV4-1 to TRBJ2-3; the match to TRBD2 covers 9 bases. The CDR3 sequence is 18 residues long. Per germline, CDR1 MGHRA and CDR2 YSYEKL. Unmatched junction bases numbered 13, after V lost 1 base and J lost 5 bases. The CDR3 DNA reads TGCGCCAGCAGCCAAGGATGGGCTCGCGGGGGGGCGGGAGATACGCAGTATTTT. Translated, it gives CASSQGWARGGAGDTQYF.

This clonotype was recorded at least ten times. This chain uses TRBV3-1 with TRBJ1-5, with a weak D call TRBD1 (6 bases). The CDR3 spans 14 residues. CDR1 LGHDT and CDR2 YNNKEL come from the germline V gene (reference sequence). The V and J ends lost 2 bases and 6 bases respectively, with 11 bases between them. CDR3 in DNA: TGTGCCAGCAGCCAACAAAGGGGGGGTCAGCCCCAGCATTTT. The encoded protein is CASSQQRGGQPQHF.

This clonotype was counted ten times or more. CDR3 coding DNA: TGTGCCAGCAGCTTAGTCTTCTCCTACGAGCAGTACTTC. Its translation is CASSLVFSYEQYF. The chain is built from TRBV7-9 and TRBJ2-7; D is undetermined. Germline CDR1 is SEHNR and CDR2 is FQNEAQ (reference sequence). V lost 1 base and J lost 0, with 4 bases in between. CDR3 length equals 13 residues. The whole variable domain, remainder taken from reference TRBV7-9 and TRBJ2-7, is DTGVSQNPRHKITKRGQNVTFRCDPISEHNRLYWYRQTLGQGPEFLTYFQNEAQLEKSRLLSDRFSAERPKGSFSTLEIQRTEQGDSAMYLCASSLVFSYEQYFGPGTRLTVT.

This clonotype was counted only a few times. With a much larger clone just one base away, this may be a read error. The chain combines TRBV11-2 with TRBJ2-1; D uncertain. The CDR3 spans 14 residues. V shed 3 bases and J shed 10 bases, with 16 bases lying between them. Germline lookup yields CDR1 SGHAT and CDR2 FQNNGV. The CDR3: CASSLAFSKREQFF. The CDR3 nucleotides read TGTGCCAGCAGCTTGGCGTTCAGTAAGCGCGAGCAGTTCTTC.